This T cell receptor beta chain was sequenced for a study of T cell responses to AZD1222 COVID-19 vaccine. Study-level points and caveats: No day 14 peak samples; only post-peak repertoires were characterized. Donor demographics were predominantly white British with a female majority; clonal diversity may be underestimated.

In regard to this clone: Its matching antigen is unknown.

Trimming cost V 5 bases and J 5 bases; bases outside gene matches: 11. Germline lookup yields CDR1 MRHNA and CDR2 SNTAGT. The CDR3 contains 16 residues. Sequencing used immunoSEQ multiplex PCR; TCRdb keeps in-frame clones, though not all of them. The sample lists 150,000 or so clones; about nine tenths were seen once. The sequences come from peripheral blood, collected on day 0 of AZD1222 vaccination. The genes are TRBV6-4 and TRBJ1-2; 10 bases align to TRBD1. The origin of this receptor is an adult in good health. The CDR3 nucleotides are TGTGCCAGCAGTAACGGGACCGGGACAGGGGTTTATGGCTACACCTTC. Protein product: CASSNGTGTGVYGYTF.